This entry lists 30 T cell receptor beta chains sequenced from one sample in a study of OX40 agonist ivuxolimab in advanced cancers. The table came from immunoSEQ multiplex PCR; TCRdb's copy has only in-frame clones and leaves some out. The sample contains some 64,000 clones, approximately 90% of which appear only once. The material sequenced was CD4+ or CD8+ T cells sorted from blood, taken in a trial of the OX40 agonist ivuxolimab. The receptors derive from an adult with an advanced solid tumor such as melanoma, head and neck, liver or kidney cancer.

The rearrangement links TRBV4-1 to TRBJ1-5; a weak D match, TRBD1 (6 bases). The CDR3 spans 16 residues. The ends were cut back, 0 bases at V and 5 bases at J, with 14 bases in the middle. The germline V gene encodes CDR1 MGHRA and CDR2 YSYEKL. The CDR3 DNA reads as TGCGCCAGCAGCCAAGAGGAGACAGGCGCTTATCAGCCCCAGCATTTT. It translates to CASSQEETGAYQPQHF.

V usage is TRBV4-1 and J usage is TRBJ2-2; 7 bases are shared with TRBD2. V shed 3 bases and J 4 bases; nucleotides not matched to a gene: 5. From germline, CDR1 is MGHRA and CDR2 YSYEKL. There are 15 residues in the CDR3. CDR3 loop: CASSQVAGGTGELFF. In nucleotides, the CDR3 is TGCGCCAGCAGCCAGGTAGCGGGTGGCACCGGGGAGCTGTTTTTT.

J is TRBJ2-1 and V is TRBV7-9; 7 bases map to TRBD2. V shed 5 bases, J shed 6 bases, and the junction held 7 bases outside the gene matches. The CDR3 has 14 residues. Germline V gene lookup returns CDR1 SEHNR and CDR2 FQNEAQ (reference sequence). This CDR3 reads CASSNREAGNEQFF. For the CDR3, the DNA is TGTGCCAGCAGCAACCGGGAGGCAGGCAATGAGCAGTTCTTC.

The V call is TRBV30, the J call TRBJ1-5; D gene uncertain. V shed 4 bases and J shed 0 bases, with 7 bases lying between them. Germline V lookup: CDR1 GTSNPN, CDR2 SVGIG (reference sequence). This CDR3 spans 13 amino acids. The CDR3 bases are TGTGCCTGGAATAGTCATAGCAATCAGCCCCAGCATTTT. This sequence encodes CAWNSHSNQPQHF.

This rearrangement joins TRBV4-1 to TRBJ2-7; D is perhaps TRBD1 (6 bases). The CDR3 runs 14 residues. Germline loops: CDR1 MGHRA, CDR2 YSYEKL. Trimming removed 3 bases from V and 5 bases from J, with 14 bases in between. The DNA of the CDR3 is TGCGCCAGCAGCCAGGGCCTCCAGGGGAACGAGCAGTACTTC. Its protein product is CASSQGLQGNEQYF.

The chain links TRBV6-5 to TRBJ1-1; 7 bases map to TRBD1. Losses at the gene ends were 3 bases for V and 6 bases for J; bases not matched to a gene: 7. The CDR3 is 14 residues long. Germline V lookup: CDR1 MNHEY, CDR2 SVGAGI. Written as DNA, the CDR3 is TGTGCCAGCAGTTATTCAACAGGGGCAGCTGAAGCTTTCTTT. Translated, it gives CASSYSTGAAEAFF.

V is TRBV23-1 and J is TRBJ2-1, with 7 bases matching TRBD1. TRBV23-1 counts as an open reading frame of uncertain function. With 3 bases clipped from V and 3 bases from J, the junction kept 8 bases outside the gene matches. The CDR3 spans 16 residues. The CDR3 nucleotides are TGCGCCAGCAGTCATCCAAACCGGGACAGCTACAATGAGCAGTTCTTC. Translated: CASSHPNRDSYNEQFF.

The V and J genes are TRBV13 and TRBJ1-1, with D maybe TRBD1 (5 bases). V was shortened by 5 bases and J by 1 base, with 14 bases between the two germline ends. Looked up from germline, CDR1 is PRHDT and CDR2 is FYEKMQ (reference sequence). The CDR3 runs to 15 residues. The CDR3 loop is CASSPEGIANTEAFF. The CDR3 coding sequence is TGTGCCAGCAGCCCAGAGGGGATAGCGAACACTGAAGCTTTCTTT.

The rearrangement uses TRBV9 and TRBJ1-1; no clear D. Germline CDR1 and CDR2: SGDLS and YYNGEE. Trimming stripped 3 bases from V and 5 bases from J, with 11 bases between. CDR3 length: 13 residues. CDR3: CASSALDETEAFF. The CDR3, as DNA: TGTGCCAGCAGCGCCCTGGATGAGACTGAAGCTTTCTTT. Complete variable domain (other parts from reference TRBV9 and TRBJ1-1): DSGVTQTPKHLITATGQRVTLRCSPRSGDLSVYWYQQSLDQGLQFLIQYYNGEERAKGNILERFSAQQFPDLHSELNLSSLELGDSALYFCASSALDETEAFFGQGTRLTVV.

The V and J genes are TRBV28 and TRBJ2-7; tentatively, D is TRBD2 (6 bases). CDR1 and CDR2 from the germline V gene are MDHEN and SYDVKM. The CDR3 spans 14 residues. V dropped 6 bases and J dropped 2 bases, with 14 bases sitting between them. CDR3 sequence: CASRGGLPTYEQYF. As DNA, the CDR3 is TGTGCCAGCAGGGGGGGTCTACCAACCTACGAGCAGTACTTC.

As to this clone: The sample holds other DNA sequences that translate to the same CDR3. The CDR3 loop is CAISESGEQYF. As DNA, the CDR3 is TGTGCCATCAGTGAGTCGGGGGAGCAGTACTTC. The V and J genes are TRBV10-3 and TRBJ2-7; D is uncertain. This CDR3 has 11 residues. The ends were cut back, 0 bases at V and 7 bases at J, with 4 bases in the middle. Germline V gene data show CDR1 as ENHRY and CDR2 as SYGVKD.

The rearrangement links TRBV5-6 to TRBJ1-1; D is ambiguous. The CDR3 spans 13 residues. Trimming stripped 2 bases from V and 2 bases from J, with 7 bases between. Looked up from germline, CDR1 is SGHDT and CDR2 is YYEEEE. The CDR3 DNA sequence: TGTGCCAGCAGCTTAGCCAGTAACACTGAAGCTTTCTTT. Protein product: CASSLASNTEAFF.

The chain links TRBV7-8 to TRBJ1-5, with D hard to call. Trimming cost V 5 bases and J 0 bases, with 5 bases left between them. This CDR3 has 13 residues. Germline-derived CDR1 and CDR2 are SGHVS and FQNEAQ. The DNA of the CDR3 is TGTGCCAGCAGCCATTATAGCAATCAGCCCCAGCATTTT. Residues: CASSHYSNQPQHF.

This chain uses TRBV10-2 with TRBJ2-7, with 7 nucleotides matching TRBD2. The CDR3 loop spans 15 amino acids. Germline-derived CDR1 and CDR2 are WSHSY and SAAADI. The J segment lost 0 bases and the V segment lost 0 bases, leaving 2 bases of the junction unmatched. Written as DNA, the CDR3 is TGCGCCAGCAGTGAGTCCCTAGCGGACTCCTACGAGCAGTACTTC. This encodes CASSESLADSYEQYF.

The genes are TRBV4-1 and TRBJ1-1; unclear D gene. The germline gives CDR1 MGHRA, CDR2 YSYEKL. This CDR3 has 14 residues. V was pared by 4 bases and J by 4 bases, with 13 bases between. DNA for the CDR3: TGCGCCAGCAGCCTCCAACCGGTCGTCACTGAAGCTTTCTTT. Translation: CASSLQPVVTEAFF.

This sequence joins TRBV27 and TRBJ2-7; maybe TRBD2 (6 bases). Germline V lookup: CDR1 MNHEY, CDR2 SMNVEV (reference sequence). CDR3 size: 13 residues. The germline V and J ends were trimmed by 4 bases and 6 bases, with 13 bases remaining between them. The CDR3 loop reads CASSYSAGIEQYF. CDR3 bases: TGTGCCAGCAGTTACTCCGCGGGGATCGAGCAGTACTTC.

This clone has only one observation. This chain joins TRBV5-1 and TRBJ2-1, with TRBD1 identical over 7 bases. Losses at the gene ends were 0 bases for V and 3 bases for J; bases not matched to a gene: 3. This CDR3 region has 15 residues. Germline loops: CDR1 SGHRS, CDR2 YFSETQ. The CDR3 sequence: CASSLGDSYYNEQFF. In DNA, the CDR3 is TGCGCCAGCAGCTTGGGGGACAGCTACTACAATGAGCAGTTCTTC.

The chain links TRBV13 to TRBJ1-2, with no clear D. V lost 0 bases and J 6 bases, leaving 8 bases between the germline ends. Germline V gene sequence: CDR1 PRHDT, CDR2 FYEKMQ (reference sequence). This CDR3 spans 13 amino acids. The CDR3 DNA is TGTGCCAGCAGCTTAGGCGACGGCCATGGCTACACCTTC. It translates to CASSLGDGHGYTF. Full variable domain (missing parts from reference TRBV13 and TRBJ1-2): AAGVIQSPRHLIKEKRETATLKCYPIPRHDTVYWYQQGPGQDPQFLISFYEKMQSDKGSIPDRFSAQQFSDYHSELNMSSLELGDSALYFCASSLGDGHGYTFGSGTRLTVV.

The rearrangement joins TRBV27 to TRBJ2-5, with 7 bases that match TRBD1. V lost 3 bases to trimming and J lost 5 bases; unmatched junction nucleotides: 9. This CDR3 region has 15 residues. CDR1 is MNHEY, CDR2 SMNVEV, per germline (reference sequence). CDR3 loop: CASSFGTVNRETQYF. The CDR3 nucleotides are TGTGCCAGCAGTTTTGGGACAGTAAACAGGGAGACCCAGTACTTC.

The chain has TRBV19 and TRBJ1-5; D call uncertain. This CDR3 is built from 19 residues. Trimming took off 1 base at V and 0 bases at J, with 19 bases between the two ends. Germline V gene sequence: CDR1 LNHDA, CDR2 SQIVND (reference sequence). As DNA, the CDR3 is TGTGCCAGTAGTATAGGTGGGGTTGCGATTCAAGATAGCAATCAGCCCCAGCATTTT. It encodes CASSIGGVAIQDSNQPQHF.

The chain recombines TRBV2 with TRBJ2-7, with D possibly TRBD1 on 6 matching bases. The CDR3 extends over 14 amino acids. The V end was cut by 8 bases, the J end by 2 bases, with 16 bases between. Germline V gene data show CDR1 as SNHLY and CDR2 as FYNNEI. The DNA of the CDR3 is TGTGCCAGCTTCGAGGGGGACCTAGCCTACGAGCAGTACTTC. Amino acids: CASFEGDLAYEQYF.

The chain combines TRBV19 with TRBJ1-1; D is ambiguous. CDR3 length equals 14 residues. Germline values: CDR1 LNHDA, CDR2 SQIVND (reference sequence). V was pared by 3 bases and J by 1 base, with 9 bases between. The CDR3 loop reads CASSIGWRNTEAFF. The DNA for the CDR3 is TGTGCCAGTAGTATTGGATGGAGGAACACTGAAGCTTTCTTT.

The genes are TRBV28 and TRBJ2-7; D may be TRBD1 (6 bases). Germline assignment: CDR1 MDHEN and CDR2 SYDVKM. CDR3 size: 12 residues. Trimming cost V 6 bases and J 5 bases, with 11 bases left between them. The CDR3 coding sequence is TGTGCCAGCAGCTTAGGGGGAGACGAGCAGTACTTC. Translating it yields CASSLGGDEQYF.

The CDR3, as DNA: TGTGCCAGCAGTTTGGGACAGGGAGTGAGGGAGCAGTACTTC. It encodes CASSLGQGVREQYF. The chain links TRBV28 to TRBJ2-7, with 9 bases matching TRBD1. Germline-derived CDR1 and CDR2 are MDHEN and SYDVKM. Trimming took 3 bases from V and 7 from J; bases not matched to a gene: 7. This CDR3 spans 14 amino acids.

The chain joins TRBV7-3 to TRBJ1-2, with TRBD1 matching over 8 bases. CDR3 length: 16 residues. Germline CDR1 and CDR2: SGHTA and FQGTGA. Trimming removed 2 bases from V and 6 bases from J; junction bases left unmatched: 11. The CDR3 reads CASSLAPDRELNGYTF. The CDR3 DNA follows: TGTGCCAGCAGCTTAGCCCCGGACAGGGAATTAAATGGCTACACCTTC.

This chain links TRBV27 with TRBJ2-3, with 9 bases identical to TRBD1. Germline V gene sequence: CDR1 MNHEY, CDR2 SMNVEV (reference sequence). V lost 6 bases and J lost 1; bases outside the gene matches: 11. The CDR3 loop spans 17 amino acids. CDR3 coding DNA: TGTGCCAGCAGCCGATACCCGGGACAGGGCGGCACAGATACGCAGTATTTT. It yields the protein CASSRYPGQGGTDTQYF.

The CDR3 region is CASSSTILTEEGLRSPYEQYF. The CDR3 coding sequence is TGTGCCAGCAGCTCCACAATCTTAACCGAAGAGGGGCTCCGGAGCCCCTACGAGCAGTACTTC. The chain combines TRBV13 with TRBJ2-7; D might be TRBD1 or TRBD2, each matching 5 bases. V gave up 4 bases and J gave up 2 bases, with 33 bases separating them. The length of the CDR3 is 21 residues. Germline CDR1 PRHDT, CDR2 FYEKMQ (reference sequence).

This clone was observed once. This chain links TRBV6-5 with TRBJ1-2; 10 bases are shared with TRBD1. J was trimmed by 7 bases and V by 6 bases; bases with no gene match: 8. Germline V lookup: CDR1 MNHEY, CDR2 SVGAGI. CDR3 length: 14 amino acids. CDR3 loop: CASRTGTGVFGYTF. The CDR3 bases are TGTGCCAGCAGAACCGGGACAGGGGTGTTTGGCTACACCTTC.

CDR3 sequence reads: CASSVLGSSYEQYF. The CDR3 bases are TGTGCCAGCAGCGTACTAGGGAGCTCCTACGAGCAGTACTTC. The chain joins TRBV9 to TRBJ2-7; TRBD2 is a possible D gene (5 bases). Trimming stripped 1 base from V and 0 bases from J, with 8 bases between. This CDR3 is built from 14 residues. Germline loops: CDR1 SGDLS, CDR2 YYNGEE.

The V call is TRBV11-3, the J call TRBJ1-6; no definite D call. Trimming removed 5 bases at V and 9 bases at J, with 8 bases between. The CDR3 length is 12 residues. Germline V lookup: CDR1 SGHNT, CDR2 YENEEA. The CDR3 spells CASSANFSPLHF. CDR3 sequence (DNA): TGTGCCAGCAGCGCAAATTTTTCACCCCTCCACTTT.